This passage covers 24 T cell receptor beta chains from one sample sequenced in a study of cytomegalovirus exposure and HLA in healthy donors. Assay: immunoSEQ multiplex PCR; the TCRdb copy retains only in-frame clones and omits some. The data show hundreds of thousands of clones, with around 90% seen just once and about 2% held by the top ten. The specimen was PBMCs. The receptors were sampled from a woman under 30 in good health and CMV-seropositive.

The CDR3 coding sequence is TGTGCCAGCAGCTTAGATCCCAGAAACTATGGCTACACCTTC. It yields the protein CASSLDPRNYGYTF. The rearrangement uses TRBV11-2 and TRBJ1-2; the D is unclear. Germline V lookup: CDR1 SGHAT, CDR2 FQNNGV. The CDR3 covers 14 residues. Trimming removed 0 bases at V and 2 bases at J, with 7 bases between. Looking up the rest from reference TRBV11-2 and TRBJ1-2 gives the full variable domain: EAGVAQSPRYKIIEKRQSVAFWCNPISGHATLYWYQQILGQGPKLLIQFQNNGVVDDSQLPKDRFSAERLKGVDSTLKIQPAKLEDSAVYLCASSLDPRNYGYTFGSGTRLTVV.

The chain recombines TRBV5-1 with TRBJ1-2; 11 bases map to TRBD1. The CDR3 is 17 amino acids. Trimming took 4 bases from V and 5 from J; bases not matched to a gene: 13. Germline V gives CDR1 SGHRS, CDR2 YFSETQ. The CDR3 loop is CASSEGGWTGGAYGYTF. CDR3 DNA: TGCGCCAGCAGCGAAGGGGGGTGGACAGGGGGCGCTTATGGCTACACCTTC.

The chain is built from TRBV9 and TRBJ2-7; tentative D call: TRBD1 (9 bases). CDR1 and CDR2 from the germline V gene are SGDLS and YYNGEE. The CDR3 length is 15 residues. The V end was cut by 4 bases, the J end by 2 bases, with 16 bases between. The CDR3 protein is CASSIAGQGPYEQYF. Here the CDR3 DNA reads TGTGCCAGCAGCATAGCGGGACAGGGCCCCTACGAGCAGTACTTC.

V and J are TRBV18 and TRBJ1-5; 8 nucleotides line up with TRBD1. This CDR3 comprises 15 residues. Unmatched junction bases numbered 7, after V lost 6 bases and J lost 3 bases. Germline assignment: CDR1 KGHSH and CDR2 LQKENI. The CDR3 sequence is CASSVTGGNNQPQHF. The CDR3 region has the DNA TGTGCCAGCTCGGTAACAGGGGGTAACAATCAGCCCCAGCATTTT. Supplemented by reference TRBV18 and TRBJ1-5, the full variable domain reads NAGVMQNPRHLVRRRGQEARLRCSPMKGHSHVYWYRQLPEEGLKFMVYLQKENIIDESGMPKERFSAEFPKEGPSILRIQQVVRGDSAAYFCASSVTGGNNQPQHFGDGTRLSIL.

The chain carries TRBV4-1 and TRBJ2-1; the match to TRBD2 covers 7 bases. V was clipped by 3 bases and J by 0 bases; unmatched bases: 11. CDR1 and CDR2 (germline): MGHRA, YSYEKL. CDR3 length equals 18 residues. CDR3 sequence: CASSQRLGAGSSYNEQFF. Written as DNA, the CDR3 is TGCGCCAGCAGCCAGAGATTAGGAGCGGGGTCCTCCTACAATGAGCAGTTCTTC.

J is TRBJ2-5 and V is TRBV5-1; unclear D gene. This CDR3 has 14 residues. Trimming shortened V by 2 bases and J by 0 bases, and 8 bases separated the two germline ends. Germline lookup yields CDR1 SGHRS and CDR2 YFSETQ. The CDR3 nucleotides are TGCGCCAGCAGCTTTTCTGGCTACCAAGAGACCCAGTACTTC. This translates into CASSFSGYQETQYF.

The V call is TRBV5-1, the J call TRBJ2-2, with D hard to call. In germline, CDR1 is SGHRS, CDR2 YFSETQ. The ends were cut back, 4 bases at V and 7 bases at J, with 11 bases in the middle. The CDR3 length is 13 residues. The DNA for the CDR3 is TGCGCCAGCAGCCCCGAATACGGCGGGGAGCTGTTTTTT. Amino acids: CASSPEYGGELFF. The full variable domain, in which reference TRBV5-1 and TRBJ2-2 provide the parts outside the CDR3, is KAGVTQTPRYLIKTRGQQVTLSCSPISGHRSVSWYQQTPGQGLQFLFEYFSETQRNKGNFPGRFSGRQFSNSRSEMNVSTLELGDSALYLCASSPEYGGELFFGEGSRLTVL.

The chain joins TRBV28 to TRBJ2-1; maybe TRBD1 (6 bases). CDR3 length equals 13 residues. CDR1 and CDR2 (germline): MDHEN, SYDVKM. V lost 3 bases to trimming and J lost 6 bases, with 9 bases between them. The CDR3 DNA sequence: TGTGCCAGCAGTTTGATAGGGGGCAATGAGCAGTTCTTC. It yields the protein CASSLIGGNEQFF.

CDR3 loop: CASSEERGETQYF. Written as DNA, the CDR3 is TGTGCCAGCAGTGAGGAGCGCGGAGAGACCCAGTACTTC. The chain carries TRBV6-1 and TRBJ2-5; D uncertain. Germline loops: CDR1 MNHNS, CDR2 SASEGT. CDR3 length: 13 residues. Trimming took 3 bases from V and 4 from J, leaving 9 bases between them.

This clone was counted at least ten times. Here the CDR3 DNA reads TGCAGTGCTAGTCCAGGGACAGAGCAGTACTTC. This encodes CSASPGTEQYF. This sequence joins TRBV20-1 and TRBJ2-7, with D tentatively TRBD1 (6 bases). The CDR3 totals 11 residues. The germline gives CDR1 DFQATT, CDR2 SNEGSKA (reference sequence). V dropped 3 bases and J dropped 7 bases, with 10 bases sitting between them.

This chain connects TRBV9 to TRBJ1-3, with D maybe TRBD1 (6 bases). The CDR3 covers 14 residues. V dropped 3 bases and J dropped 4 bases, with 11 bases sitting between them. CDR1 is SGDLS, CDR2 YYNGEE, per germline. The CDR3 region is CASSEGVRGNTIYF. CDR3 DNA: TGTGCCAGCAGCGAGGGGGTTCGAGGAAACACCATATATTTT.

The chain employs TRBV6-9 and TRBJ2-4, with 9 bases aligning to TRBD1. This CDR3 region has 15 residues. The germline CDR1 and CDR2 sequences are MNHGY and SVAAGI. V was pared by 1 base and J by 4 bases, with 2 bases of the junction left unmatched. CDR3 sequence reads: CASSYFGTGKNIQYF. The CDR3 nucleotides read TGTGCCAGCAGTTATTTTGGGACAGGGAAAAACATTCAGTACTTC.

The V gene is TRBV2, the J gene TRBJ1-2; 9 nucleotides line up with TRBD1. The CDR3 extends over 13 amino acids. CDR1 and CDR2 from the germline V gene are SNHLY and FYNNEI. V shed 5 bases and J 4 bases; nucleotides not matched to a gene: 2. The DNA of the CDR3 is TGTGCCAGCAGTCTGGGACAGGGCTATGGCTACACCTTC. Its translation is CASSLGQGYGYTF.

The chain combines TRBV7-6 with TRBJ2-7; tentatively, D is TRBD1 (6 bases). Germline CDR1 SGHVS, CDR2 FNYEAQ. V dropped 4 bases and J dropped 5 bases, with 18 bases sitting between them. This CDR3 has 15 amino acids. The CDR3 spells CASSYTGQAFDEQYF. In DNA, the CDR3 is TGTGCCAGCAGCTATACAGGGCAAGCTTTCGACGAGCAGTACTTC.

The chain carries TRBV27 and TRBJ2-5; D uncertain. The CDR3 contains 11 residues. Germline-derived CDR1 and CDR2 are MNHEY and SMNVEV (reference sequence). V shed 8 bases and J shed 5 bases, with 9 bases lying between them. The chain's CDR3 is CASRLGETQYF. CDR3 DNA sequence: TGTGCCAGCCGCCTCGGGGAGACCCAGTACTTC.

The genes are TRBV11-3 and TRBJ2-7; D not resolved. CDR1 and CDR2 from the germline V gene are SGHNT and YENEEA. Trimming stripped 3 bases from V and 7 bases from J, with 13 bases between. This CDR3 spans 13 amino acids. DNA of the CDR3: TGTGCCAGCAGCTTGCGAGACGGAGAAGAGCAGTACTTC. Its protein is CASSLRDGEEQYF.

The J gene is TRBJ2-2, the V gene TRBV2; 7 positions agree with TRBD2. CDR1 SNHLY and CDR2 FYNNEI come from the germline V gene. The CDR3 totals 16 residues. The V gene end was trimmed by 2 bases and the J gene end by 2 bases; junction bases not matched to a gene: 5. The CDR3 coding sequence is TGTGCCAGCAGTGAATCAGGGACTACAAACACCGGGGAGCTGTTTTTT. Its protein product is CASSESGTTNTGELFF.

Ten or more counts support this clone. The gene calls are TRBV29-1 and TRBJ1-1; 7 positions match TRBD1. Germline V CDR1 and CDR2: SQVTM, ANQGSEA. The CDR3 is 13 residues long. Losses at the gene ends were 7 bases for V and 1 base for J; bases not matched to a gene: 6. CDR3: CSAQGQQNTEAFF. CDR3 DNA: TGCAGCGCGCAGGGACAGCAGAACACTGAAGCTTTCTTT.

The V and J genes are TRBV19 and TRBJ2-2; D is perhaps TRBD1 (6 bases). The CDR3 contains 16 residues. V was shortened by 5 bases and J by 1 base, with 14 bases between the two germline ends. Germline lookup yields CDR1 LNHDA and CDR2 SQIVND (reference sequence). As DNA, the CDR3 is TGTGCCAGTAGTGTCCCTATGACAGGGAACACCGGGGAGCTGTTTTTT. This encodes CASSVPMTGNTGELFF.

This chain uses TRBV11-3 with TRBJ2-7; 7 positions agree with TRBD2. Germline loops: CDR1 SGHNT, CDR2 YENEEA. The CDR3 runs 13 residues. V was pared by 0 bases and J by 6 bases, with 2 bases of the junction left unmatched. CDR3 residues: CASSLEASGEQYF. The CDR3 nucleotides read TGTGCCAGCAGCTTAGAAGCTAGCGGCGAGCAGTACTTC.

This chain uses TRBV5-1 with TRBJ1-1; possibly TRBD1 for D (5 bases). Germline CDR1 and CDR2: SGHRS and YFSETQ. This CDR3 region has 14 residues. V lost 2 bases, J lost 4 bases, and 12 bases lay in between. DNA for the CDR3: TGCGCCAGCAGCTTAGAGACAGCAAGCACTGAAGCTTTCTTT. Translation: CASSLETASTEAFF.

The gene calls are TRBV27 and TRBJ2-1; TRBD2 aligns across 11 bases. The V gene end was trimmed by 0 bases and the J gene end by 8 bases; junction bases not matched to a gene: 6. The CDR3 extends over 16 amino acids. Per the germline V gene, CDR1 is MNHEY and CDR2 is SMNVEV (reference sequence). The CDR3, as DNA: TGTGCCAGCAGTTTATCGGAAGGGGGACTAGCGGATGAGCAGTTCTTC. Translated, it gives CASSLSEGGLADEQFF.

The chain uses TRBV27 and TRBJ2-1, with TRBD1 matching 8 bases. V dropped 3 bases and J dropped 7; count of bases not matched to a gene: 11. The germline V gene encodes CDR1 MNHEY and CDR2 SMNVEV (reference sequence). The CDR3 is 16 residues long. The CDR3 DNA is TGTGCCAGCAGTTTCTCCCGCGGACAGGGTGGAAATGAGCAGTTCTTC. It specifies CASSFSRGQGGNEQFF.

The genes are TRBV5-5 and TRBJ1-1; 8 nucleotides agree with TRBD1. The CDR3 consists of 19 residues. The trim removed 3 bases at V and 0 bases at J, leaving 16 bases unmatched. Germline loops: CDR1 SGHKS, CDR2 YYEKEE (reference sequence). The CDR3 reads CASSYRWTGRVVMNTEAFF. The CDR3 DNA is TGTGCCAGCAGCTACCGGTGGACAGGGAGGGTAGTCATGAACACTGAAGCTTTCTTT.